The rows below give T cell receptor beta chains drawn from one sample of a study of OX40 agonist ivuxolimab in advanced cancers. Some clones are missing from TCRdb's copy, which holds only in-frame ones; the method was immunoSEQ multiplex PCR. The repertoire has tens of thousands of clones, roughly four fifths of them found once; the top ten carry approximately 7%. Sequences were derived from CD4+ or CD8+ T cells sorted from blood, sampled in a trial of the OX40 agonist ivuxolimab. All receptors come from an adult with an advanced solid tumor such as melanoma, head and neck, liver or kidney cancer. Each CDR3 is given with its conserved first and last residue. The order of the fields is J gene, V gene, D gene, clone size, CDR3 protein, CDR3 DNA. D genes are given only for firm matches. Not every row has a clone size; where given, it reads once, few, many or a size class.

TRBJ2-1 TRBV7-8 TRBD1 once CASSLTGAGEQFF TGTGCCAGCAGCTTGACAGGGGCGGGTGAGCAGTTCTTC
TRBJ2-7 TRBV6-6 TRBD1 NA CASTSRQGISYEQYF TGTGCCAGCACCTCAAGACAGGGCATCTCCTACGAGCAGTACTTC
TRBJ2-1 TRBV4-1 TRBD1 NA CASSQDAGTGNYNEQFF TGCGCCAGCAGCCAGGACGCCGGGACAGGAAACTACAATGAGCAGTTCTTC
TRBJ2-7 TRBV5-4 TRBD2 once CASSLEGSGVLGDEQYF TGTGCCAGCAGCTTGGAAGGTAGCGGGGTCCTGGGGGACGAGCAGTACTTC
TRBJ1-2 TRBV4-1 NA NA CASSLTLQVDYGYTF TGCGCCAGCAGCCTCACGCTACAGGTCGACTATGGCTACACCTTC
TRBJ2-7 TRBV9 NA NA CASSDSPGFGEQYF TGTGCCAGCAGCGACAGCCCGGGGTTCGGCGAGCAGTACTTC
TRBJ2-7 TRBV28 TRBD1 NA CASSPRTGLTYEQYF TGTGCCAGCAGCCCTAGGACAGGGTTAACCTACGAGCAGTACTTC
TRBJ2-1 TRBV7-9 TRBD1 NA CASSLVQGANLEQFF TGTGCCAGCAGCTTAGTACAGGGGGCGAACCTGGAGCAGTTCTTC
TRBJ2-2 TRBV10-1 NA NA CASSEGAGELFF TGCGCCAGCAGTGAGGGGGCCGGGGAGCTGTTTTTT
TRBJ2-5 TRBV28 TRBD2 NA CASSRTSGREVQETQYF TGTGCCAGCAGTAGGACTAGCGGGAGGGAGGTTCAAGAGACCCAGTACTTC
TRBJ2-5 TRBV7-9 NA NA CASSRFTEMKETQYF TGTGCCAGCAGCCGTTTCACAGAAATGAAAGAGACCCAGTACTTC
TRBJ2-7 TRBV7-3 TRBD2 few CASSLSTAGSTGEQYF TGTGCCAGCAGCTTAAGTACAGCGGGGAGTACGGGGGAGCAGTACTTC
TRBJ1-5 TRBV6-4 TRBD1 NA CASGRDRDFNQPQHF TGTGCCAGCGGAAGGGACAGGGACTTCAATCAGCCCCAGCATTTT
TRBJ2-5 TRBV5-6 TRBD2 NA CASSLLDGTSGPQETQYF TGTGCCAGCAGCTTGCTGGACGGGACTAGCGGGCCACAAGAGACCCAGTACTTC
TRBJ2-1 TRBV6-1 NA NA CASDILAEQFF TGTGCCAGCGACATTCTAGCGGAGCAGTTCTTC
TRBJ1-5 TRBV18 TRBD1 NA CASSDRGGNQPQHF TGTGCCAGCTCAGACAGGGGAGGTAATCAGCCCCAGCATTTT
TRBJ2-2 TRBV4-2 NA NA CASSQDRGEAGELFF TGTGCCAGCAGCCAAGATCGTGGAGAAGCCGGGGAGCTGTTTTTT
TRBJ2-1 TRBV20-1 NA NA CSARVYNEQFF TGCAGTGCTAGAGTGTACAATGAGCAGTTCTTC
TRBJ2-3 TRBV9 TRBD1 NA CASSVEGQGLSTDTQYF TGTGCCAGCAGCGTAGAGGGACAGGGATTAAGCACAGATACGCAGTATTTT
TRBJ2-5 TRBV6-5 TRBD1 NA CASSLRDSQETQYF TGTGCCAGCAGCCTCCGGGACAGCCAAGAGACCCAGTACTTC
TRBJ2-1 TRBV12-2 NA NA CASRSNAAGAQRKYNEQFF TGTGCAAGTCGCTCCAATGCGGCGGGGGCCCAGCGAAAGTACAATGAGCAGTTCTTC
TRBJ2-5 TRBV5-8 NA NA CASIRDRSIQETQYF TGTGCCAGCATCAGAGACAGAAGCATCCAAGAGACCCAGTACTTC
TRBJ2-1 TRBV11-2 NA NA CASNPRTPNNEQFF TGTGCCAGCAACCCCCGTACTCCAAACAATGAGCAGTTCTTC
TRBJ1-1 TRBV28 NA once CASSLLGGASIGAFF TGTGCCAGCAGTTTATTGGGGGGGGCCAGCATAGGCGCTTTCTTT
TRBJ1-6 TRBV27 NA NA CASSFPGGHSPLHF TGTGCCAGCAGTTTTCCGGGGGGCCATTCACCCCTCCACTTT
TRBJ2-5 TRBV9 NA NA CASSVVVSDQETQYF TGTGCCAGCAGCGTAGTTGTTAGCGACCAAGAGACCCAGTACTTC
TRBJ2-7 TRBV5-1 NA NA CASSLDWGEQYF TGCGCCAGCAGCCTTGATTGGGGAGAGCAGTACTTC